These 17 T cell receptor beta chains originate from one sample sequenced in a study of response to subunit inactivated influenza vaccine. From the RT-PCR reads, TCRdb called clonotypes with MiXCR, one entry per CDR3 protein. The table includes 500,000 to 600,000 distinct CDR3 sequences, 11% detected once. This sample was shared with a second study, whose subject was T cells expressing NK-cell markers. That work states: UMIs were included in TCR beta cDNA generated by 5'RACE template switching.

Sequences were derived from PBMCs from blood, sampled on the day of vaccination. The receptors derive from a man aged 45-60 years who received an inactivated influenza vaccine.

The V gene is TRBV7-6, the J gene TRBJ2-3, with D unresolved. Trimming removed 5 bases at V and 2 bases at J, with 11 bases between. CDR3 length: 14 residues. CDR1 SGHVS and CDR2 FNYEAQ come from the germline V gene. CDR3: CASSLLSTTDTQYF. CDR3 sequence (DNA): TGTGCCAGCAGCCTATTATCCACCACAGATACGCAGTATTTT.

This clonotype was seen more than once but under ten times. The rearrangement uses TRBV6-2 or TRBV6-3 and TRBJ2-1, with TRBD2 matching 10 bases. The CDR3 has 15 amino acids. Unmatched junction bases numbered 4, after V lost 5 bases and J lost 3 bases. The germline V gene encodes CDR1 MNHEY and CDR2 SVGEGT. The CDR3 region has the DNA TGTGCCAGCAGTGACGGGACTAGCGACTACAATGAGCAGTTCTTC. The encoded protein is CASSDGTSDYNEQFF.

The chain uses TRBV18 and TRBJ2-3; perhaps TRBD2 as D (6 bases). This CDR3 comprises 16 residues. In germline, CDR1 is KGHSH, CDR2 LQKENI. Trimming shortened V by 2 bases and J by 2 bases, and 14 bases separated the two germline ends. The CDR3 nucleotides read TGTGCCAGCTCACCAGGTCTAGGAGGGGTCACAGATACGCAGTATTTT. This encodes CASSPGLGGVTDTQYF.

The chain couples TRBV29-1 to TRBJ2-1; D perhaps matches TRBD2 (6 bases). The CDR3 loop spans 14 amino acids. The germline V gene has CDR1 SQVTM and CDR2 ANQGSEA. The ends were cut back, 7 bases at V and 3 bases at J, with 16 bases in the middle. The CDR3 loop is CSGGFGGSYNEQFF. The CDR3 DNA sequence: TGCAGCGGGGGGTTCGGGGGAAGCTACAATGAGCAGTTCTTC.

Turning to this clonotype: The CDR3 end shows no conserved phenylalanine or tryptophan, and so a read error is likely. The DNA is omitted, as the CDR3 cannot be located on it reliably, and the CDR3 follows TCRdb's listing. The genes are TRBV27 and TRBJ1-1; TRBD1 reflects the table's D call only, with no check against the DNA. Both ends counted, the CDR3 spans 14 residues. Germline loops: CDR1 MNHEY, CDR2 SMNVEV (reference sequence). CDR3: CTSSLSVLGGPNLG.

V gene TRBV20-1 combines with J gene TRBJ2-7; possibly TRBD2 for D (6 bases). The CDR3 is made up of 14 amino acids. Germline assignment: CDR1 DFQATT and CDR2 SNEGSKA (reference sequence). Trimming removed 1 base at V and 0 bases at J, with 10 bases between. In nucleotides, the CDR3 is TGCAGTGCTAGAGCCCGGGGGTACTCCTACGAGCAGTACTTC. It codes for CSARARGYSYEQYF.

V and J are TRBV29-1 and TRBJ2-3; the D gene could be TRBD1 or TRBD2 (6 bases each). The CDR3 loop spans 14 amino acids. Trimming shortened V by 4 bases and J by 6 bases, and 17 bases separated the two germline ends. Germline-derived CDR1 and CDR2 are SQVTM and ANQGSEA. Here the CDR3 DNA reads TGCAGCGTTGGTCTTCGGGGGCGGGTGGATACGCAGTATTTT. The encoded protein is CSVGLRGRVDTQYF.

This clonotype has a handful of counts. This chain joins TRBV20-1 and TRBJ2-7; 8 bases map to TRBD1. CDR3 length: 14 residues. Per germline, CDR1 DFQATT and CDR2 SNEGSKA (reference sequence). Trimming at V came to 2 bases and at J to 3 bases, leaving 6 bases not matched to a gene. The DNA for the CDR3 is TGCAGTGCTAGACCTTCGACAGGGGACTACGAGCAGTACTTC. It translates to CSARPSTGDYEQYF.

This clonotype has just a few counts. The chain couples TRBV15 to TRBJ2-2; D not resolved. The CDR3 is made up of 17 amino acids. Germline lookup yields CDR1 LNHNV and CDR2 YYDKDF (reference sequence). V dropped 3 bases and J dropped 0 bases, with 14 bases sitting between them. DNA of the CDR3: TGTGCCACCAGCAGGGAGAGGACCCGACCGAACACCGGGGAGCTGTTTTTT. This encodes CATSRERTRPNTGELFF.

This clonotype was recorded at least ten times. V gene TRBV18 combines with J gene TRBJ1-1, with 7 bases that match TRBD1. CDR3 length: 15 amino acids. After removal of 3 bases from V and 6 bases from J, the junction contained 10 bases not matched to a gene. Looked up from germline, CDR1 is KGHSH and CDR2 is LQKENI. CDR3 nucleotide sequence: TGTGCCAGCTCACCCACAGGGGTTGGGGTGGCTGAAGCTTTCTTT. Its translation is CASSPTGVGVAEAFF.

The chain uses TRBV15 and TRBJ2-7; a possible D gene is TRBD1 (6 bases). Trimming stripped 0 bases from V and 3 bases from J, with 9 bases between. Germline lookup yields CDR1 LNHNV and CDR2 YYDKDF (reference sequence). The CDR3 length is 14 residues. CDR3 region: CATSRDLQGYEQYF. DNA of the CDR3: TGTGCCACCAGCAGAGATCTACAGGGCTACGAGCAGTACTTC. The full variable domain, in which reference TRBV15 and TRBJ2-7 provide the parts outside the CDR3, is DAMVIQNPRYQVTQFGKPVTLSCSQTLNHNVMYWYQQKSSQAPKLLFHYYDKDFNNEADTPDNFQSRRPNTSFCFLDIRSPGLGDTAMYLCATSRDLQGYEQYFGPGTRLTVT.

A few counts support this clonotype. The J gene is TRBJ1-2, the V gene TRBV5-1, with D tentatively TRBD1 (6 bases). Germline lookup yields CDR1 SGHRS and CDR2 YFSETQ. Trimming took off 0 bases at V and 0 bases at J, with 9 bases between the two ends. CDR3 length equals 15 residues. Written as DNA, the CDR3 is TGCGCCAGCAGCTTGGACAGGGTTTCTAACTATGGCTACACCTTC. Translated: CASSLDRVSNYGYTF.

This clonotype was seen a handful of times. V is TRBV15 and J is TRBJ2-3, with 7 bases fitting TRBD1. The CDR3 spans 16 residues. The V and J ends lost 1 base and 2 bases, in that order; junction bases with no gene match: 6. Looked up from germline, CDR1 is LNHNV and CDR2 is YYDKDF (reference sequence). The CDR3 nucleotides are TGTGCCACCAGCAGAGCCGGGACAGCTTTCACAGATACGCAGTATTTT. This codes for CATSRAGTAFTDTQYF.

This chain uses TRBV23-1 with TRBJ2-7; perhaps TRBD1 as D (6 bases). TRBV23-1 is known as an ORF, though its function is uncertain. Trimming stripped 2 bases from V and 4 bases from J, with 15 bases between. This CDR3 is 15 amino acids long. Here the CDR3 DNA reads TGCGCCAGCAGTCAAATGCGAGGGGGAATATACGAGCAGTACTTC. Residues: CASSQMRGGIYEQYF.

The chain uses TRBV10-3 and TRBJ2-3; D unclear. Looked up from germline, CDR1 is ENHRY and CDR2 is SYGVKD. Trimming shortened V by 0 bases and J by 3 bases, and 7 bases separated the two germline ends. The CDR3 runs to 14 residues. The CDR3 DNA sequence: TGTGCCATCAGTGAGTCTGACGTTACAGATACGCAGTATTTT. The encoded protein is CAISESDVTDTQYF.

The table lists this clonotype with a few counts. The chain carries TRBV5-5 and TRBJ1-2, with TRBD1 matching over 7 bases. Germline assignment: CDR1 SGHKS and CDR2 YYEKEE (reference sequence). V lost 1 base and J lost 2; bases outside the gene matches: 11. The length of the CDR3 is 17 residues. CDR3: CASSLLPSPGQNYGYTF. DNA of the CDR3: TGTGCCAGCAGCTTGTTACCATCTCCGGGACAGAACTATGGCTACACCTTC.

The chain employs TRBV20-1 and TRBJ2-4; D gene unclear. Trimming removed 0 bases at V and 9 bases at J, with 9 bases between. The CDR3 consists of 12 residues. CDR1 is DFQATT, CDR2 SNEGSKA, per germline (reference sequence). The CDR3 region has the DNA TGCAGTGCTAGAGACCGGGTCAGCATTCAGTACTTC. Amino acids: CSARDRVSIQYF.